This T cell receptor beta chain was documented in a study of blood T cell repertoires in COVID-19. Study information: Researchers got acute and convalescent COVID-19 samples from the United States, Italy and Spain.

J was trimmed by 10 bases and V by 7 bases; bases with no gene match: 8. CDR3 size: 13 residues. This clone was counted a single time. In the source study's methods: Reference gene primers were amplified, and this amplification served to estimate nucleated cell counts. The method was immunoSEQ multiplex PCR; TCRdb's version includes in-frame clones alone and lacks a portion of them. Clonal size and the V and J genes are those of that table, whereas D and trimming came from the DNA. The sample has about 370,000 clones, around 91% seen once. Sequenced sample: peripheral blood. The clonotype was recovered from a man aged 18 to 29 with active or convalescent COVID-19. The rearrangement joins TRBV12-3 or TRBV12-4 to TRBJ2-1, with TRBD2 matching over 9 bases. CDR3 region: CASKGTSSSEQFF. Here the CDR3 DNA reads TGTGCCAGCAAGGGGACTAGCTCTTCCGAGCAGTTCTTC.